This T cell receptor beta chain was identified during a study of cytomegalovirus exposure and HLA in healthy donors. Regarding the study as a whole: In a later analysis, V- and J-gene trimming of beta chains associated with a DCLRE1C missense variant, replicated independently. The authors assumed roughly uniform sequencing depth across donors for presence/absence analyses. Accurate prediction of HLA-A and HLA-B alleles (for most subjects) was reportedly achieved from TCR beta sequences.

This CDR3 comprises 16 residues. Unmatched junction bases numbered 13, after V lost 6 bases and J lost 6 bases. As for this clone: The target antigen is unknown.

The PCR contained 60 Vbeta and 13 Jbeta primers. Measured with immunoSEQ multiplex PCR; TCRdb has only the in-frame clones, and not every one. The sample comprises about 120,000 clones, roughly 65% of which are singletons, and 9% to 10% rests with the top ten. The sequenced material came from PBMCs. V gene TRBV6-7 combines with J gene TRBJ1-4; TRBD1 aligns across 7 bases. TRBV6-7 carries the ORF label, with uncertain function. The source is a man aged 35 to 55 in good health and CMV-seropositive. The DNA for the CDR3 is TGTGCCAGCAGCGGGAAAGGGGGCCGTGCGGATGAAAAACTGTTTTTT. Translation gives CASSGKGGRADEKLFF.